The rows below give T cell receptor beta chains drawn from one sample of a study of blood T cell repertoires in COVID-19. Assay used: immunoSEQ multiplex PCR; TCRdb lists only in-frame clones, some missing. Of some 520,000 clones listed, 89% are singletons. The sequencing input was peripheral blood. The source of these receptors is a man aged 18 to 30 with COVID-19, enrolled during active disease. The CDR3 runs from the conserved cysteine through the conserved F or W. D genes are given only for firm matches. Only some rows state a clone size, as once, few, many or a class for expanded clones.

D gene	J gene	V gene	clone size	CDR3 protein	CDR3 DNA
TRBD1	TRBJ1-2	TRBV11-2	-	CASSLNRGAGYTF	TGTGCCAGCAGCCTGAACAGGGGAGCGGGCTACACCTTC
-	TRBJ2-2	TRBV28	-	CASSFSRTAVGELFF	TGTGCCAGCTCCTTTTCGAGGACAGCCGTAGGGGAGCTGTTTTTT
TRBD1	TRBJ1-1	TRBV10-2	-	CASKVAGGNTEAFF	TGCGCCAGCAAGGTCGCAGGGGGCAATACTGAAGCTTTCTTT
TRBD1	TRBJ2-7	TRBV28	-	CASTTWTGPYEQYF	TGTGCCAGCACAACCTGGACAGGACCCTACGAGCAGTACTTC
-	TRBJ2-2	TRBV24-1	few	CATSGLVTGELFF	TGTGCCACCAGCGGGTTGGTGACCGGGGAGCTGTTTTTT
-	TRBJ2-5	TRBV5-1	-	CASSPGVGETQYF	TGCGCCAGCAGCCCCGGGGTCGGAGAGACCCAGTACTTC
TRBD1	TRBJ2-2	TRBV6-5	-	CASSRDRGHAGELFF	TGTGCCAGCAGTAGGGACAGGGGGCACGCCGGGGAGCTGTTTTTT
TRBD1	TRBJ2-7	TRBV2	once	CASTGTGRGEQYF	TGTGCCAGCACCGGGACAGGACGGGGCGAGCAGTACTTC
-	TRBJ2-1	TRBV27	-	CASSLSSGIPYNEQFF	TGTGCCAGCAGTTTATCTTCCGGGATCCCCTACAATGAGCAGTTCTTC
-	TRBJ2-2	TRBV11-2	-	CASSFRGAHTGELFF	TGTGCCAGCAGCTTTCGCGGGGCTCACACCGGGGAGCTGTTTTTT
-	TRBJ2-7	TRBV20-1	-	CSAQRTDEQYF	TGCAGTGCCCAGAGGACAGACGAGCAGTACTTC
TRBD1	TRBJ2-1	TRBV24-1	once	CATSDAQGAGVREQFF	TGTGCCACCAGTGATGCACAGGGGGCTGGGGTTAGGGAGCAGTTCTTC
TRBD1	TRBJ2-5	TRBV14	-	CASSQQQGRETQYF	TGTGCCAGCAGCCAACAACAGGGGCGGGAGACCCAGTACTTC
-	TRBJ2-3	TRBV4-1	-	CASSHLSTDTQYF	TGCGCCAGCAGCCATCTTAGCACAGATACGCAGTATTTT
-	TRBJ2-1	TRBV29-1	-	CSVSRGYNEQFF	TGCAGCGTTTCGAGGGGGTACAATGAGCAGTTCTTC
-	TRBJ2-7	TRBV3-1/TRBV3-2	-	CASSQDNPRVDEQYF	TGTGCCAGCAGCCAAGATAACCCCAGGGTGGACGAGCAGTACTTC
TRBD2	TRBJ2-7	TRBV2	-	CASKWSSGGAYEQYF	TGTGCCAGCAAGTGGTCCAGCGGGGGGGCCTACGAGCAGTACTTC